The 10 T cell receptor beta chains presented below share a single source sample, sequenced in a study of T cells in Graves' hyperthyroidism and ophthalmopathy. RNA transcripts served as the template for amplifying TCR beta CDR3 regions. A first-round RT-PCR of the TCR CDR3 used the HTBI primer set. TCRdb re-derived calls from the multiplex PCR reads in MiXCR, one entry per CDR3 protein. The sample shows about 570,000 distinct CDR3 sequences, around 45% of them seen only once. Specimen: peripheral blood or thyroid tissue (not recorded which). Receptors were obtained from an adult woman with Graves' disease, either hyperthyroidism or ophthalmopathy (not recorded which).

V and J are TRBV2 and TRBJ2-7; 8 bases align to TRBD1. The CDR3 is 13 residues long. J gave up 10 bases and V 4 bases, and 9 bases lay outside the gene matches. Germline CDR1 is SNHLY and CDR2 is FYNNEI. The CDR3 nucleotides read TGTGCCAGCAGTGCAGGACAGGGTTGGGCACAGTACTTC. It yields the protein CASSAGQGWAQYF.

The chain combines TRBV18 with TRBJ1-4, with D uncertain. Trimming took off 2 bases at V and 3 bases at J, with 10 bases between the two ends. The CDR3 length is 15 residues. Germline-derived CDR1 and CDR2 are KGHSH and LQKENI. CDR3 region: CASSPRRAANEKLFF. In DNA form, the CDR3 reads TGTGCCAGCTCACCAAGGAGGGCGGCTAATGAAAAACTGTTTTTT.

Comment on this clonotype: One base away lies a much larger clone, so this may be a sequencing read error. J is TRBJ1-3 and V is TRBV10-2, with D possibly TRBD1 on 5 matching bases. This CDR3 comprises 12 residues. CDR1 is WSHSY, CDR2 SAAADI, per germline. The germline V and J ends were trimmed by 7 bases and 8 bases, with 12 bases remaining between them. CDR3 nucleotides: TGCGCCAGCAAAGGGCCGGGGGACACCATATATTTT. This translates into CASKGPGDTIYF.

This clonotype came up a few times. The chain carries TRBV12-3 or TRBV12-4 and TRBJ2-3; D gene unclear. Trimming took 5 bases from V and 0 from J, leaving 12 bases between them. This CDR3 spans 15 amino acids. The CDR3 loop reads CASSPYSTSTDTQYF. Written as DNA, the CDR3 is TGTGCCAGCAGTCCGTACTCGACTAGCACAGATACGCAGTATTTT.

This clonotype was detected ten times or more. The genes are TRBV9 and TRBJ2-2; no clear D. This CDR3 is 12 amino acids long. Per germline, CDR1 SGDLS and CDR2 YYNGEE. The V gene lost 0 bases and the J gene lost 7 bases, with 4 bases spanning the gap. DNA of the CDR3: TGTGCCAGCAGCGTAGAAGTCGGGGAGCTGTTTTTT. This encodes CASSVEVGELFF.

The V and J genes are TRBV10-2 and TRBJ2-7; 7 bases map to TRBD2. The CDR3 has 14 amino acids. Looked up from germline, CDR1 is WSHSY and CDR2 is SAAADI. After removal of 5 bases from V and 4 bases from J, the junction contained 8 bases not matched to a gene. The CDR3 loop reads CASSRAGDGYEQYF. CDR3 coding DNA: TGCGCCAGCAGTAGGGCGGGAGATGGGTACGAGCAGTACTTC.

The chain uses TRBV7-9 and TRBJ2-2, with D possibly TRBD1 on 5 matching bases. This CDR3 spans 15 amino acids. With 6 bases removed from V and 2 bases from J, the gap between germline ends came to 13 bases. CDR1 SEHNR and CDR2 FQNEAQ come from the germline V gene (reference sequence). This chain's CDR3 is CASRPGGQNTGELFF. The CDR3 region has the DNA TGTGCCAGCAGGCCGGGTGGACAAAACACCGGGGAGCTGTTTTTT. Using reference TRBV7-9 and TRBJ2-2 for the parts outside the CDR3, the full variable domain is DTGVSQNPRHKITKRGQNVTFRCDPISEHNRLYWYRQTLGQGPEFLTYFQNEAQLEKSRLLSDRFSAERPKGSFSTLEIQRTEQGDSAMYLCASRPGGQNTGELFFGEGSRLTVL.

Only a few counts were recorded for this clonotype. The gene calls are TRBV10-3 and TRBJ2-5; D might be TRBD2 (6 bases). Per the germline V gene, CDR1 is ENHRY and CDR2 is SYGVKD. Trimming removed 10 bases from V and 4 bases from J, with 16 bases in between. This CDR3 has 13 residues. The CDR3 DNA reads TGTGCCACGAAATGGTTCGGGGGAGAGACCCAGTACTTC. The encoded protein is CATKWFGGETQYF.

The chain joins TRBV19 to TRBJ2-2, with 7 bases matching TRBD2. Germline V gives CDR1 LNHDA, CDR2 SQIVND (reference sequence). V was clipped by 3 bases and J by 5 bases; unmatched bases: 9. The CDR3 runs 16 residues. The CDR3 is CASSIWAGEGTGELFF. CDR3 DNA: TGTGCCAGTAGTATTTGGGCGGGAGAAGGGACCGGGGAGCTGTTTTTT.

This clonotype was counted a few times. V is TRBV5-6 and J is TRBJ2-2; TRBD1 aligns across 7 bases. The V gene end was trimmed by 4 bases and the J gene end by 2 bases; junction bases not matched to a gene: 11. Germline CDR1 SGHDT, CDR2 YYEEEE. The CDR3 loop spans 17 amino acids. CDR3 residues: CASSLQTGTENTGELFF. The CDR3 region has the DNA TGTGCCAGCAGCCTGCAGACCGGGACAGAAAACACCGGGGAGCTGTTTTTT.